This T cell receptor beta chain derives from a study of response to subunit inactivated influenza vaccine. TCRdb ran MiXCR on the RT-PCR reads and lists one entry per CDR3 protein. The table lists 700,000 to 800,000 distinct CDR3 sequences, about 18% of them singletons. This CDR3 is built from 14 residues. V lost 6 bases and J lost 1, with 13 bases in between. The germline gives CDR1 SGHTA, CDR2 FQGNSA. Study observations and caveats: That few new T cells are recruited by each seasonal influenza vaccination was the authors' suggestion.

This clonotype was counted ten times or more. Its antigen is unknown. This sequence originates from a middle-aged man who received an inactivated influenza vaccine. The chain employs TRBV7-2 and TRBJ2-7, with a possible D match to TRBD1 (5 bases). The starting material was PBMCs from blood, obtained around 5 days after vaccination. CDR3 protein: CASSTAGPSYEQYF. The CDR3 DNA is TGTGCCAGCAGTACGGCAGGGCCGTCCTACGAGCAGTACTTC.